A single sample is the source of the 30 T cell receptor beta chains below, sequenced in a study of CD8 T cells in ankylosing spondylitis. General study findings and limits: Roughly eight highly homologous variants formed a TCR beta motif that appeared characteristic of ankylosing spondylitis blood.

TCRdb passed the 5' RACE reads through MiXCR, listing each CDR3 protein once. The data contain 200,000 to 250,000 distinct CDR3 sequences, 6% to 8.5% of them seen just once; the ten biggest clones take up 13% to 15%. Their target antigens are unknown. The specimen sequenced was blood, either unsorted or a sorted T cell fraction (not recorded which). These receptors were collected from a male donor with ankylosing spondylitis.

This clonotype was seen repeatedly, ten times or more. This chain connects TRBV19 to TRBJ2-7; 9 bases agree with TRBD1. Looked up from germline, CDR1 is LNHDA and CDR2 is SQIVND (reference sequence). The CDR3 runs to 16 residues. The V segment lost 3 bases and the J segment 3 bases; nucleotides outside the gene matches: 9. CDR3 bases: TGTGCCAGTAGTATGGCGGCGGGGACAGGGTACTACGAGCAGTACTTC. As protein: CASSMAAGTGYYEQYF.

This clonotype came up many times. This chain connects TRBV4-3 to TRBJ1-3; TRBD1 is a possible D gene (5 bases). With 3 bases removed from V and 3 bases from J, the gap between germline ends came to 12 bases. CDR1 and CDR2 (germline): LGHNA, YSLEER. This CDR3 has 15 amino acids. The CDR3 DNA reads TGCGCCAGCAGCCACGGGCGGGGACTTGGAAACACCATATATTTT. Translating it yields CASSHGRGLGNTIYF.

This clonotype was counted many times. The CDR3 nucleotides are TGTGCCAGCAGCTCCCCGGCAGGGGGGAACTATGGCTACACCTTC. Amino acid sequence: CASSSPAGGNYGYTF. The V call is TRBV5-6, the J call TRBJ1-2, with 7 bases identical to TRBD1. The CDR3 is 15 residues long. V lost 3 bases and J lost 2; bases outside the gene matches: 7. CDR1 and CDR2 (germline): SGHDT, YYEEEE.

In its sample, this clonotype was seen a few times. This chain uses TRBV6-5 with TRBJ1-2, with a possible D match to TRBD1 (6 bases). Germline V gene sequence: CDR1 MNHEY, CDR2 SVGAGI. The CDR3 totals 15 residues. The V end lost 0 bases, the J end lost 3 bases, and 11 bases lay between the germline ends. Written as DNA, the CDR3 is TGTGCCAGCAGTTACTCCCGGGGGCGTTACTATGGCTACACCTTC. As protein: CASSYSRGRYYGYTF.

This clonotype was observed at least ten times. The genes are TRBV10-2 and TRBJ2-7; 9 bases line up with TRBD1. The germline V gene encodes CDR1 WSHSY and CDR2 SAAADI. The CDR3 consists of 16 residues. J was trimmed by 6 bases and V by 3 bases; bases with no gene match: 12. CDR3 sequence (DNA): TGCGCCAGCAGTGACCTTGGGACAGGGCGGTCGCGCGAGCAGTACTTC. Translated: CASSDLGTGRSREQYF.

This clonotype was observed a handful of times. The chain couples TRBV19 to TRBJ2-1; weak D call: TRBD2 (6 bases). The CDR3 sequence is 16 residues long. Trimming took off 6 bases at V and 5 bases at J, with 20 bases between the two ends. The germline V gene encodes CDR1 LNHDA and CDR2 SQIVND (reference sequence). The CDR3 region is CASSFTPGGYHNEQFF. CDR3 bases: TGTGCCAGTAGCTTCACCCCCGGGGGATATCACAATGAGCAGTTCTTC.

This clonotype was observed at least ten times. The chain joins TRBV12-3 or TRBV12-4 to TRBJ2-4, with D perhaps TRBD2 (6 bases). This CDR3 is built from 12 residues. Trimming removed 6 bases from V and 8 bases from J, with 11 bases in between. CDR3 loop: CASSSGEDIQYF. The DNA of the CDR3 is TGTGCCAGCAGCTCGGGGGAGGACATTCAGTACTTC.

With regard to this clonotype: No conserved phenylalanine or tryptophan ends this CDR3, so it is likely a read error. This rearrangement joins TRBV12-3 or TRBV12-4 to TRBJ1-5; D is unresolved. The CDR3 covers 12 residues. Trimming cost V 6 bases and J 7 bases, with 10 bases left between them. CDR3 sequence reads: CASSLGGQPQHL. The CDR3 DNA sequence: TGTGCCAGCAGCCTGGGTGGGCAGCCCCAGCATCTT.

The chain uses TRBV19 and TRBJ1-1, with a possible D match to TRBD1 (6 bases). The V and J ends lost 2 bases and 1 base respectively, with 14 bases between them. The CDR3 sequence is 16 residues long. The germline V gene encodes CDR1 LNHDA and CDR2 SQIVND (reference sequence). The CDR3 is CASSIRLVRGNTEAFF. The CDR3 DNA is TGTGCCAGTAGTATAAGGCTTGTCAGGGGGAACACTGAAGCTTTCTTT. Using reference TRBV19 and TRBJ1-1 for the parts outside the CDR3, the full variable domain is DGGITQSPKYLFRKEGQNVTLSCEQNLNHDAMYWYRQDPGQGLRLIYYSQIVNDFQKGDIAEGYSVSREKKESFPLTVTSAQKNPTAFYLCASSIRLVRGNTEAFFGQGTRLTVV.

At least ten counts were recorded for this clonotype. V is TRBV12-3 or TRBV12-4 and J is TRBJ1-2; maybe TRBD1 (5 bases). The CDR3 totals 13 residues. Trimming cost V 5 bases and J 4 bases, with 11 bases left between them. Here the CDR3 DNA reads TGTGCCAGCAGTCCTACAGGTTCCTATGGCTACACCTTC. It encodes CASSPTGSYGYTF.

This clonotype was observed many times. The gene calls are TRBV20-1 and TRBJ2-5; 7 bases line up with TRBD1. Trimming removed 6 bases from V and 4 bases from J; junction bases left unmatched: 2. The CDR3 spans 11 residues. Germline V CDR1 and CDR2: DFQATT, SNEGSKA (reference sequence). The CDR3 region is CSARGRETQYF. CDR3 sequence (DNA): TGCAGTGCAAGGGGGCGAGAGACCCAGTACTTC.

This clonotype occurred a few times. The V gene is TRBV6-2 or TRBV6-3, the J gene TRBJ2-1; TRBD2 matches 13 bases. Germline assignment: CDR1 MNHEY and CDR2 SVGEGT. The CDR3 contains 18 residues. The ends lost 0 bases at V and 0 bases at J; junction bases unmatched: 2. The CDR3 region is CASSYSRTSGSSYNEQFF. The CDR3 nucleotides are TGTGCCAGCAGTTACTCGAGGACTAGCGGGAGCTCCTACAATGAGCAGTTCTTC.

V is TRBV4-3 and J is TRBJ2-2; D not certain. CDR3 length: 14 residues. Germline V CDR1 and CDR2: LGHNA, YSLEER. The V end lost 0 bases, the J end lost 6 bases, and 8 bases lay between the germline ends. CDR3 in amino acids: CASSQDKGPGELFF. The CDR3 DNA reads as TGCGCCAGCAGCCAAGATAAGGGCCCCGGGGAGCTGTTTTTT.

This clonotype was seen at least ten times. DNA for the CDR3: TGTGCCTCCGGGGAGCCCCAGCATTTT. Its translation is CASGEPQHF. The chain has TRBV6-1 and TRBJ1-5; D gene ambiguous. Germline V gives CDR1 MNHNS, CDR2 SASEGT. V shed 11 bases and J shed 8 bases, with 7 bases lying between them. This CDR3 has 9 amino acids.

This clonotype was detected many times. The chain uses TRBV28 and TRBJ2-7, with 10 positions matching TRBD1. Germline assignment: CDR1 MDHEN and CDR2 SYDVKM. CDR3 size: 14 residues. Trimming removed 3 bases from V and 5 bases from J; junction bases left unmatched: 4. The CDR3 protein is CASSLTGTGDEQYF. DNA of the CDR3: TGTGCCAGCAGTTTGACAGGGACAGGGGACGAGCAGTACTTC.

The chain is built from TRBV12-3 or TRBV12-4 and TRBJ2-3; D call uncertain. The CDR3 is 15 amino acids. V shed 4 bases and J shed 2 bases, with 13 bases lying between them. The CDR3 is CASSSQGPYTDTQYF. CDR3 DNA sequence: TGTGCCAGCAGTTCACAAGGGCCCTACACAGATACGCAGTATTTT.

This clonotype was picked up a small number of times. The chain carries TRBV7-9 and TRBJ1-1; D is unclear. CDR1 SEHNR and CDR2 FQNEAQ come from the germline V gene (reference sequence). The ends were cut back, 0 bases at V and 4 bases at J, with 9 bases in the middle. The CDR3 consists of 14 residues. The CDR3 DNA sequence: TGTGCCAGCAGCTTAGCGGTGACTCTCACTGAAGCTTTCTTT. This sequence encodes CASSLAVTLTEAFF.

This clonotype has a count of ten or more. The V and J genes are TRBV12-3 or TRBV12-4 and TRBJ2-1, with TRBD2 matching 15 bases. The V segment lost 5 bases and the J segment 9 bases; nucleotides outside the gene matches: 11. The CDR3 covers 17 residues. CDR3 loop: CASSPPGLAGGPGEQFF. For the CDR3, the DNA is TGTGCCAGCAGTCCCCCAGGACTAGCGGGAGGGCCCGGTGAGCAGTTCTTC.

This clonotype was detected only a few times. The rearrangement joins TRBV20-1 to TRBJ2-1; TRBD1 matches 10 bases. CDR3 length equals 19 residues. Germline V gives CDR1 DFQATT, CDR2 SNEGSKA (reference sequence). This chain's CDR3 is CCARDLEPSGQGDSDEQFF. CDR3 DNA sequence: TGCTGCGCTAGAGATTTGGAACCCTCAGGACAGGGGGATAGCGATGAGCAGTTCTTC.

This chain uses TRBV27 with TRBJ2-6; D is possibly TRBD1 (5 bases). V lost 5 bases, J lost 2 bases, and 22 bases lay in between. The germline gives CDR1 MNHEY, CDR2 SMNVEV (reference sequence). This CDR3 region has 19 residues. This chain's CDR3 is CASSPTSTDRIAGANVLTF. The CDR3 DNA follows: TGTGCCAGCAGTCCAACCTCGACAGACCGTATCGCTGGGGCCAACGTCCTGACTTTC. The full variable domain, its missing parts supplied by reference TRBV27 and TRBJ2-6, is EAQVTQNPRYLITVTGKKLTVTCSQNMNHEYMSWYRQDPGLGLRQIYYSMNVEVTDKGDVPEGYKVSRKEKRNFPLILESPSPNQTSLYFCASSPTSTDRIAGANVLTFGAGSRLTVL.

This clonotype came up many times. V usage is TRBV5-1 and J usage is TRBJ1-6; 7 bases are a match to TRBD1. V shed 5 bases and J 7 bases; nucleotides not matched to a gene: 12. Germline loops: CDR1 SGHRS, CDR2 YFSETQ. This CDR3 spans 16 amino acids. The chain's CDR3 is CASRSNRDRWNSPLHF. The CDR3 coding sequence is TGCGCCAGCAGATCGAACCGGGACAGATGGAATTCACCCCTCCACTTT.

This clonotype was seen ten or more times. The chain recombines TRBV4-1 with TRBJ1-4; 10 nucleotides line up with TRBD1. The CDR3 runs to 13 residues. Germline V gives CDR1 MGHRA, CDR2 YSYEKL. V gave up 8 bases and J gave up 8 bases; unmatched junction bases: 5. The CDR3 spells CASEGQGWEKLFF. In DNA, the CDR3 is TGCGCCAGCGAGGGACAGGGGTGGGAAAAACTGTTTTTT.

This clonotype was picked up many times. The rearrangement links TRBV7-9 to TRBJ2-1, with TRBD2 matching over 8 bases. Unmatched junction bases numbered 0, after V lost 2 bases and J lost 3 bases. CDR3 length equals 14 residues. Germline V gene data show CDR1 as SEHNR and CDR2 as FQNEAQ (reference sequence). As DNA, the CDR3 is TGTGCCAGCAGCTTACGGGGGGGCTACAATGAGCAGTTCTTC. Translated, it gives CASSLRGGYNEQFF.

This clonotype was seen at least ten times. V gene TRBV7-9 combines with J gene TRBJ2-7; no clear D. Germline CDR1 SEHNR, CDR2 FQNEAQ (reference sequence). CDR3 length: 12 residues. The V end was cut by 8 bases, the J end by 6 bases, with 14 bases between. In DNA, the CDR3 is TGTGCCAGCTCCTGGGGTAGCTCCGAGCAGTACTTC. Translated: CASSWGSSEQYF.

This chain links TRBV19 with TRBJ2-3; no definite D call. This CDR3 has 20 amino acids. Germline assignment: CDR1 LNHDA and CDR2 SQIVND (reference sequence). Deletions cut 5 bases from V and 5 bases from J, with 32 bases between. The DNA of the CDR3 is TGTGCCAGTAGTCCTCGTGATGGGCCCCCTCTTTTGACCTCCGGAGATACGCAGTATTTT. Amino acid sequence: CASSPRDGPPLLTSGDTQYF.

This clonotype was found many times. The chain couples TRBV25-1 to TRBJ2-5; 7 bases map to TRBD1. With 0 bases clipped from V and 0 bases from J, the junction kept 4 bases outside the gene matches. The CDR3 is 16 residues long. Germline CDR1 is MGHDK and CDR2 is SYGVNS. This chain's CDR3 is CASSEYGQANQETQYF. As DNA, the CDR3 is TGTGCCAGCAGTGAATATGGACAGGCGAACCAAGAGACCCAGTACTTC.

This clonotype was seen repeatedly, ten times or more. This chain connects TRBV9 to TRBJ1-2, with TRBD1 matching 10 bases. Germline assignment: CDR1 SGDLS and CDR2 YYNGEE. The CDR3 is made up of 16 amino acids. With V trimmed by 0 bases and J by 0 bases, 2 bases remained unmatched. Here the CDR3 reads CASSVGGTGANYGYTF. The DNA of the CDR3 is TGTGCCAGCAGCGTAGGAGGGACAGGGGCTAACTATGGCTACACCTTC.

This clonotype was detected a few times. The chain has TRBV7-2 and TRBJ2-7; 7 positions agree with TRBD1. Losses at the gene ends were 2 bases for V and 0 bases for J; bases not matched to a gene: 4. The CDR3 spans 15 residues. The germline gives CDR1 SGHTA, CDR2 FQGNSA. This CDR3 reads CASSLTAGGSYEQYF. The CDR3, as DNA: TGTGCCAGCAGCTTAACGGCAGGGGGCTCCTACGAGCAGTACTTC.

The sample holds many counts of this clonotype. The chain joins TRBV2 to TRBJ2-3, with unresolved D. V lost 1 base and J lost 0, with 5 bases in between. Germline-derived CDR1 and CDR2 are SNHLY and FYNNEI. The CDR3 is 14 residues long. The CDR3 protein is CASSEVRSTDTQYF. The CDR3 DNA is TGTGCCAGCAGTGAAGTGAGAAGCACAGATACGCAGTATTTT. Full variable domain (remainder filled in from reference TRBV2 and TRBJ2-3): EPEVTQTPSHQVTQMGQEVILRCVPISNHLYFYWYRQILGQKVEFLVSFYNNEISEKSEIFDDQFSVERPDGSNFTLKIRSTKLEDSAMYFCASSEVRSTDTQYFGPGTRLTVL.

This clonotype was recorded at least ten times. The J gene is TRBJ2-7, the V gene TRBV4-3, with 8 bases aligning to TRBD2. Germline V gene lookup returns CDR1 LGHNA and CDR2 YSLEER. The junction had 14 bases not matched to a gene; V was cut back by 0 bases and J by 4 bases. The CDR3 sequence is 18 residues long. The CDR3 DNA is TGCGCCAGCAGCCAAGACTCCCCCCCGGCGGGGGGTTCATACGAGCAGTACTTC. Residues: CASSQDSPPAGGSYEQYF.